Many counts were recorded for the clone carrying this T cell receptor (beta chain). This sample stems from a study of identical twins. One entry per CDR3 protein results from TCRdb running MiXCR on the 5' RACE reads. This sample has more than 1.5 million distinct CDR3 sequences, with under 35% found just once. V was clipped by 1 base and J by 6 bases, with 9 bases between them. The germline V gene encodes CDR1 MNHEY and CDR2 SMNVEV (reference sequence). The CDR3 is 13 amino acids. The TCR comes from a newborn girl in good health. Sample: cord blood. The chain carries TRBV27 and TRBJ1-2; D is possibly TRBD1 (5 bases). CDR3 DNA: TGTGCCAGCAGTTTATTTAAAGGGGATGGCTACACCTTC. Amino acids: CASSLFKGDGYTF.